A selection of T cell receptor beta chains follows, all from one sample in a study of T-cell reconstitution after alpha-beta-depleted transplantation in children. A single record per CDR3 protein comes from TCRdb applying MiXCR to the PCR reads. The profile covers over 200,000 distinct CDR3 sequences, with 9.5% to 13% appearing a single time and roughly 30% taken by the ten largest. Sequencing was performed on PBMCs, taken before TCRalphabeta/CD19-depleted stem cell transplant. All receptors come from a child younger than two with acute myeloid leukemia, due to receive a stem cell transplant. Both conserved end residues are trimmed from each CDR3. Each record gives: J gene, V gene, CDR3 protein.

>TRBJ2-3|TRBV12-3/TRBV12-4
ASSYQRGSSTDTQY
>TRBJ1-1|TRBV12-3/TRBV12-4
AAQRGRTEAF
>TRBJ1-3|TRBV2
ASRDRFPGNTIY
>TRBJ1-6|TRBV7-2
ASSVDDGRSYNSPLH
>TRBJ2-2|TRBV5-5
ASSLRGPGSNTGELF
>TRBJ2-7|TRBV28
ASTLGQASSYEQY
>TRBJ2-1|TRBV29-1
SVTYSYNEQF
>TRBJ2-2|TRBV7-3
ASSLSLAANTGELF
>TRBJ1-4|TRBV3-1
ASSPTALQGNEKLF
>TRBJ2-7|TRBV18
ASSPGTTSYEQY
>TRBJ2-1|TRBV7-2
ASSLAPWGENEQF
>TRBJ1-6|TRBV27
ASKAPGRINSPLH
>TRBJ1-1|TRBV5-1
ASSNRPGFDVDTEAF
>TRBJ1-5|TRBV12-3/TRBV12-4
ASNPTGQPQH
>TRBJ2-5|TRBV6-1
ASIPTVYQETQY
>TRBJ2-1|TRBV5-6
ARSPGGWHEQF
>TRBJ2-2|TRBV24-1
ATSDLGTSSNTGELF
>TRBJ2-3|TRBV9
ASSISGRADTQY
>TRBJ2-7|TRBV12-3/TRBV12-4
ASSLGLVSDEQY
>TRBJ1-5|TRBV21-1
ASSKAGGFNNQPQH
>TRBJ2-4|TRBV6-6
ASNSVEASLAKNIQY
>TRBJ2-7|TRBV6-2/TRBV6-3
ASSYSAGGSYEQY
>TRBJ1-2|TRBV20-1
SAAGTEFNYGYT
>TRBJ2-3|TRBV28
ASSFRQRENTDTQY
>TRBJ2-2|TRBV5-1
ASSSTHNGELF